This T cell receptor (beta chain) is drawn from a study of blood T cell repertoires in COVID-19. CDR3 length: 16 residues. Per the germline V gene, CDR1 is MNHEY and CDR2 is SMNVEV (reference sequence). Trimming removed 6 bases from V and 1 base from J; junction bases left unmatched: 5. The method was immunoSEQ multiplex PCR; TCRdb's version includes in-frame clones alone and lacks a portion of them. The data show approximately 140,000 clones, with roughly 87% seen just once and approximately 4% held by the top ten. The rearrangement links TRBV27 to TRBJ2-5; 13 nucleotides line up with TRBD2. The receptor was isolated from a woman in her thirties or forties who had been exposed to COVID-19. The sample consisted of PBMCs or T cells enriched from blood (not recorded which). The CDR3 DNA is TGTGCCAGCAGCCTACTAGCGGGAGGGGGCCAAGAGACCCAGTACTTC. Encoded protein: CASSLLAGGGQETQYF.